Below are 22 T cell receptor beta chains sequenced from a single sample in a study of blood T cell repertoires in COVID-19. Sequenced by immunoSEQ multiplex PCR; TCRdb stores in-frame clones only, minus some. The data contain over 350,000 clones, around 90% of them singletons. The specimen sequenced was PBMCs or T cells enriched from blood (not recorded which). Every receptor here comes from a woman between 18 and 29 years old who had recovered from COVID-19.

The rearrangement links TRBV27 to TRBJ1-2; no clear D. From germline, CDR1 is MNHEY and CDR2 SMNVEV (reference sequence). This CDR3 is 13 amino acids long. V lost 4 bases, J lost 7 bases, and 13 bases lay in between. As DNA, the CDR3 is TGTGCCAGCAGTTCGGCCGGGAGGGCTGGCTACACCTTC. Residues: CASSSAGRAGYTF.

This clone was observed a single time. The chain combines TRBV12-3 or TRBV12-4 with TRBJ2-1; D is possibly TRBD2 (5 bases). The CDR3 contains 12 residues. With 7 bases removed from V and 6 bases from J, the gap between germline ends came to 10 bases. The CDR3 reads CASTFGVNEQFF. CDR3 sequence (DNA): TGTGCCAGCACCTTCGGGGTCAATGAGCAGTTCTTC.

This clone was seen a single time. This sequence joins TRBV3-1 (or the pseudogene TRBV3-2) and TRBJ2-7, with D possibly matching TRBD1 (6 bases). The ends were cut back, 3 bases at V and 2 bases at J, with 11 bases in the middle. The CDR3 contains 14 residues. Germline values: CDR1 LGHDT, CDR2 YNNKEL (reference sequence). CDR3 DNA sequence: TGTGCCAGCAGCCACGACAGGACACCCTACGAGCAGTACTTC. This encodes CASSHDRTPYEQYF.

In this sample, this clone turned up a few times. V is TRBV11-3 and J is TRBJ1-1, with TRBD1 as a possible D gene (5 bases). Trimming left V 4 bases short and J 5 bases short, with 11 bases between. The CDR3 contains 13 residues. The V gene's germline CDR1 is SGHNT and CDR2 YENEEA. In nucleotides, the CDR3 is TGTGCCAGCAGCTCCCAGGGTCTGACTGAAGCTTTCTTT. Translating gives CASSSQGLTEAFF.

J is TRBJ2-1 and V is TRBV11-1; D is possibly TRBD2 (5 bases). This CDR3 contains 15 residues. Germline CDR1 and CDR2: SGHAT and FQDESV (reference sequence). Trimming removed 1 base from V and 6 bases from J, with 13 bases in between. CDR3 nucleotides: TGTGCCAGCAGCTTAGGGCCAAGCGCGGGCAATGAGCAGTTCTTC. Amino acids: CASSLGPSAGNEQFF.

This clone appeared a single time. The rearrangement links TRBV6-2 or TRBV6-3 to TRBJ1-1; 8 positions match TRBD1. Germline values: CDR1 MNHEY, CDR2 SVGEGT. The CDR3 runs 15 residues. Trimming took 0 bases from V and 5 from J; bases not matched to a gene: 5. CDR3 amino acids: CASSYSRGLWTEAFF. CDR3 bases: TGTGCCAGCAGTTACTCCAGGGGGCTATGGACTGAAGCTTTCTTT.

This chain links TRBV4-1 with TRBJ2-7; D may be TRBD2 (5 bases). The germline V and J ends were trimmed by 0 bases and 0 bases, with 12 bases remaining between them. The CDR3 spans 16 residues. Germline V CDR1 and CDR2: MGHRA, YSYEKL. The CDR3 protein is CASSQEGFRDSYEQYF. For the CDR3, the DNA is TGCGCCAGCAGCCAAGAAGGGTTCCGGGACTCCTACGAGCAGTACTTC.

V usage is TRBV5-6 and J usage is TRBJ2-5; D is possibly TRBD2 (5 bases). The CDR3 contains 14 residues. The V gene's germline CDR1 is SGHDT and CDR2 YYEEEE. V lost 0 bases and J lost 5, with 11 bases in between. The CDR3 nucleotides are TGTGCCAGCAGCTTGGGATATAGGGAGGAGACCCAGTACTTC. Protein product: CASSLGYREETQYF.

This clone came up once. This sequence joins TRBV20-1 and TRBJ1-2; D might be TRBD1 (6 bases). Per the germline V gene, CDR1 is DFQATT and CDR2 is SNEGSKA (reference sequence). This CDR3 contains 11 residues. CDR3 residues: CSSTGAYGYTF. DNA for the CDR3: TGCAGCTCGACAGGAGCCTATGGCTACACCTTC.

The J gene is TRBJ2-7, the V gene TRBV16; D gene uncertain. V dropped 6 bases and J dropped 2 bases, with 17 bases sitting between them. This CDR3 has 15 amino acids. Per the germline V gene, CDR1 is KGHSY and CDR2 is FQNENV. CDR3 nucleotides: TGTGCCAGCAGTCCCGGATGGGCAGGCACCTACGAGCAGTACTTC. Translating it yields CASSPGWAGTYEQYF. The entire variable domain, with the rest obtained from reference TRBV16 and TRBJ2-7, is as follows: GEEVAQTPKHLVRGEGQKAKLYCAPIKGHSYVFWYQQVLKNEFKFLISFQNENVFDETGMPKERFSAKCLPNSPCSLEIQATKLEDSAVYFCASSPGWAGTYEQYFGPGTRLTVT.

This clone was seen a handful of times. This chain uses TRBV29-1 with TRBJ1-1; maybe TRBD1 (6 bases). This CDR3 has 12 amino acids. Germline V lookup: CDR1 SQVTM, CDR2 ANQGSEA. The CDR3, as DNA: TGCAGTTCTGAGGGGGGGGACACTGAAGCTTTCTTT. Protein: CSSEGGDTEAFF.

V is TRBV5-8 and J is TRBJ1-1; TRBD1 matches 8 bases. The CDR3 consists of 15 residues. The J segment lost 3 bases and the V segment lost 0 bases, leaving 4 bases of the junction unmatched. Germline V gene lookup returns CDR1 SGHTS and CDR2 YDEGEE. For the CDR3, the DNA is TGTGCCAGCAGCTTGGGATACAGGGGGGACACTGAAGCTTTCTTT. It encodes CASSLGYRGDTEAFF.

The chain carries TRBV28 and TRBJ2-7; possible D gene TRBD2, 7 bases. V lost 5 bases, J lost 9 bases, and 23 bases lay in between. This CDR3 comprises 15 residues. Per the germline V gene, CDR1 is MDHEN and CDR2 is SYDVKM. The CDR3: CASSLLAGQTGGQYF. DNA for the CDR3: TGTGCCAGCAGTCTCTTAGCGGGTCAGACAGGCGGGCAGTACTTC.

This chain uses TRBV30 with TRBJ1-2; D ambiguous. V lost 1 base to trimming and J lost 8 bases, with 17 bases between them. In germline, CDR1 is GTSNPN, CDR2 SVGIG (reference sequence). The CDR3 length is 14 residues. CDR3: CAWSAGVGGWGYTF. The CDR3 DNA sequence: TGTGCCTGGAGTGCCGGGGTAGGCGGCTGGGGCTACACCTTC.

The chain employs TRBV19 and TRBJ1-1; TRBD1 matches at 11 bases. Unmatched junction bases numbered 9, after V lost 5 bases and J lost 1 base. Germline V gene lookup returns CDR1 LNHDA and CDR2 SQIVND (reference sequence). CDR3 length equals 17 residues. The CDR3 is CASSPLGTGGGNTEAFF. CDR3 DNA sequence: TGTGCCAGTAGTCCGCTAGGGACAGGGGGAGGGAACACTGAAGCTTTCTTT.

The V gene is TRBV30, the J gene TRBJ2-2, with a possible D match to TRBD2 (5 bases). CDR1 GTSNPN and CDR2 SVGIG come from the germline V gene (reference sequence). V was clipped by 4 bases and J by 2 bases, with 8 bases between them. The CDR3 length is 13 residues. DNA of the CDR3: TGTGCCTGGAATGAGGGTAACACCGGGGAGCTGTTTTTT. Its protein is CAWNEGNTGELFF.

This chain links TRBV27 with TRBJ1-6, with D maybe TRBD1 (6 bases). The ends were cut back, 5 bases at V and 11 bases at J, with 10 bases in the middle. CDR3 length: 12 amino acids. Germline V gene data show CDR1 as MNHEY and CDR2 as SMNVEV (reference sequence). This chain's CDR3 is CASSGGGPPLHF. The CDR3 DNA follows: TGTGCCAGCAGTGGGGGGGGCCCACCCCTCCACTTT.

This sequence joins TRBV19 and TRBJ1-2; 12 nucleotides align to TRBD1. J gave up 7 bases and V 2 bases, and 5 bases lay outside the gene matches. The CDR3 is 15 amino acids. The germline gives CDR1 LNHDA, CDR2 SQIVND (reference sequence). As DNA, the CDR3 is TGTGCCAGTAGTATACCGGGACAGGGGGCGATTGGCTACACCTTC. Its protein is CASSIPGQGAIGYTF.

This clone was found once. This chain joins TRBV5-5 and TRBJ1-3; perhaps TRBD1 as D (6 bases). The CDR3 runs 15 residues. Trimming took off 0 bases at V and 2 bases at J, with 9 bases between the two ends. Germline V lookup: CDR1 SGHKS, CDR2 YYEKEE (reference sequence). The CDR3 region has the DNA TGTGCCAGCAGCTTGGAAAGGACAGCTGGAAACACCATATATTTT. Translation: CASSLERTAGNTIYF.

The chain joins TRBV7-9 to TRBJ2-3, with 7 nucleotides matching TRBD2. This CDR3 has 15 residues. V shed 1 base, J shed 4 bases, and the junction held 5 bases outside the gene matches. Germline CDR1 SEHNR, CDR2 FQNEAQ (reference sequence). The CDR3 sequence: CASSLVAGDPDTQYF. The CDR3 DNA is TGTGCCAGCAGCTTAGTTGCGGGGGACCCAGATACGCAGTATTTT.

The chain recombines TRBV4-3 with TRBJ2-5, with TRBD2 identical over 8 bases. The CDR3 consists of 15 residues. Per the germline V gene, CDR1 is LGHNA and CDR2 is YSLEER. The junction had 6 bases not matched to a gene; V was cut back by 1 base and J by 5 bases. The CDR3 protein is CASSQGLARGETQYF. The CDR3 region has the DNA TGCGCCAGCAGCCAAGGACTAGCGCGCGGTGAGACCCAGTACTTC.

V is TRBV5-4 and J is TRBJ1-6, with D possibly matching TRBD1 (6 bases). The CDR3 runs to 15 residues. Deletions cut 1 base from V and 10 bases from J, with 15 bases between. Per the germline V gene, CDR1 is SGHNT and CDR2 is YYREEE (reference sequence). Here the CDR3 reads CASSLRGSRGSPLHF. CDR3 sequence (DNA): TGTGCCAGCAGCTTGAGGGGGTCCCGCGGGTCACCCCTCCACTTT.